These 21 T cell receptor beta chains were all obtained from the same sample, sequenced in a study of T cells in Graves' hyperthyroidism and ophthalmopathy. The source material, RNA transcripts, was used to amplify TCR beta CDR3 regions. HTBI primers were used for first-round RT-PCR of the TCR CDR3. MiXCR was run by TCRdb on the multiplex PCR reads, yielding one entry per CDR3 protein. The table includes a few hundred thousand distinct CDR3 sequences, 18% detected once. The material sequenced was blood. Receptor source: a woman between 40 and 55 years old with Graves' ophthalmopathy.

V usage is TRBV6-1 and J usage is TRBJ2-7; tentative D call: TRBD1 (6 bases). Trimming took off 6 bases at V and 2 bases at J, with 17 bases between the two ends. The CDR3 totals 15 residues. Germline values: CDR1 MNHNS, CDR2 SASEGT. The CDR3 spells CASSQENRAPYEQYF. The DNA of the CDR3 is TGTGCCAGCAGCCAAGAAAACAGGGCCCCCTACGAGCAGTACTTC.

The table lists this clonotype with many counts. The J gene is TRBJ1-2, the V gene TRBV7-8; 8 positions agree with TRBD1. There are 14 residues in the CDR3. The ends lost 4 bases at V and 8 bases at J; junction bases unmatched: 9. Looked up from germline, CDR1 is SGHVS and CDR2 is FQNEAQ. CDR3 region: CASSSRTGKGGYTF. As DNA, the CDR3 is TGTGCCAGCAGCTCGCGGACAGGGAAAGGCGGCTACACCTTC.

As for this clonotype: A much larger clone lies a single base off, so this may be a read error. CDR3 bases: TGTGCCAGCAGGTCCGCGGGGAGTACTAGCGGGAAAGCCGGGGAGCTGTTTTTT. It specifies CASRSAGSTSGKAGELFF. The J gene is TRBJ2-2, the V gene TRBV11-1; 10 bases agree with TRBD2. With 6 bases clipped from V and 6 bases from J, the junction kept 16 bases outside the gene matches. The germline V gene has CDR1 SGHAT and CDR2 FQDESV (reference sequence). This CDR3 comprises 18 residues. The complete variable domain, with remaining parts taken from reference TRBV11-1 and TRBJ2-2, reads EAEVAQSPRYKITEKSQAVAFWCDPISGHATLYWYRQILGQGPELLVQFQDESVVDDSQLPKDRFSAERLKGVDSTLKIQPAELGDSAMYLCASRSAGSTSGKAGELFFGEGSRLTVL.

This clonotype was found many times. V usage is TRBV11-1 and J usage is TRBJ2-7; D call uncertain. There are 14 residues in the CDR3. The germline V gene has CDR1 SGHAT and CDR2 FQDESV (reference sequence). Trimming pared 1 base from V and 1 base from J, leaving 8 bases between. CDR3 nucleotides: TGTGCCAGCAGCTTAGAGGGCTTTTCCTACGAGCAGTACTTC. This encodes CASSLEGFSYEQYF.

This clonotype was picked up many times. The rearrangement uses TRBV2 and TRBJ1-5; D gene unclear. Per the germline V gene, CDR1 is SNHLY and CDR2 is FYNNEI. The CDR3 has 14 amino acids. The V and J ends lost 11 bases and 3 bases respectively, with 17 bases between them. The CDR3 DNA is TGTGCCGTCGGATCCGGGCAGTACAATCAGCCCCAGCATTTT. It specifies CAVGSGQYNQPQHF.

Many counts were recorded for this clonotype. V is TRBV7-8 and J is TRBJ2-7, with 8 bases aligning to TRBD2. V gave up 7 bases and J gave up 5 bases; unmatched junction bases: 10. The germline CDR1 and CDR2 sequences are SGHVS and FQNEAQ. The CDR3 contains 14 residues. CDR3 in DNA: TGTGCCAGCACCCAAGCGGGAGTAGGAAACGAGCAGTACTTC. As protein: CASTQAGVGNEQYF.

At least ten counts were recorded for this clonotype. J is TRBJ1-3 and V is TRBV27; D is ambiguous. The CDR3 has 15 amino acids. Trimming took 3 bases from V and 0 from J, leaving 9 bases between them. Germline CDR1 and CDR2: MNHEY and SMNVEV (reference sequence). The chain's CDR3 is CASSLFLSSGNTIYF. The CDR3 DNA follows: TGTGCCAGCAGTTTGTTCCTGAGCTCTGGAAACACCATATATTTT.

This clonotype was found many times. The CDR3 DNA reads TGCAGCGTTGAGACGGGTCGGGGCAACGGGGAGACCCAGTACTTC. This codes for CSVETGRGNGETQYF. This chain connects TRBV29-1 to TRBJ2-5; D possibly matches TRBD1 or TRBD2 (5 bases each). Germline V gene data show CDR1 as SQVTM and CDR2 as ANQGSEA. The CDR3 runs 15 residues. Trimming shortened V by 3 bases and J by 5 bases, and 19 bases separated the two germline ends. The full variable domain, its missing parts supplied by reference TRBV29-1 and TRBJ2-5, is SAVISQKPSRDICQRGTSLTIQCQVDSQVTMMFWYRQQPGQSLTLIATANQGSEATYESGFVIDKFPISRPNLTFSTLTVSNMSPEDSSIYLCSVETGRGNGETQYFGPGTRLLVL.

At least ten counts were recorded for this clonotype. The chain uses TRBV6-1 and TRBJ2-2; D is ambiguous. The V gene's germline CDR1 is MNHNS and CDR2 SASEGT. This CDR3 is 14 amino acids long. The V gene lost 8 bases and the J gene lost 0 bases, with 10 bases spanning the gap. CDR3 sequence: CASQTSANTGELFF. The CDR3, as DNA: TGTGCCAGCCAAACATCCGCGAACACCGGGGAGCTGTTTTTT.

This clonotype was counted many times. The genes are TRBV6-4 and TRBJ1-2; TRBD1 aligns across 8 bases. V lost 7 bases to trimming and J lost 3 bases; unmatched junction nucleotides: 16. This CDR3 spans 17 amino acids. In germline, CDR1 is MRHNA, CDR2 SNTAGT. This CDR3 is CASISSTGDLSDYGYTF. CDR3 sequence (DNA): TGTGCCAGCATCTCATCGACAGGGGATCTTTCCGACTATGGCTACACCTTC.

A few counts support this clonotype. At one boundary the junction diverges from the germline segment, which might be a read error. The V call is TRBV6-8, the J call TRBJ1-3; D call uncertain. The CDR3 totals 15 residues. CDR1 and CDR2 from the germline V gene are MNHGY and SAAAGT. CDR3 bases: TGTGCCAGCAGCCTCGACACGGTCTCTGGAAACACCATATTTTTT. Translation gives CASSLDTVSGNTIFF.

This clonotype was seen at least ten times. The chain employs TRBV3-1 and TRBJ1-2; TRBD1 is a possible D gene (6 bases). V dropped 1 base and J dropped 5 bases, with 17 bases sitting between them. The V gene's germline CDR1 is LGHDT and CDR2 YNNKEL (reference sequence). The CDR3 contains 16 residues. The CDR3 sequence: CASSQVVGNRVYGYTF. In DNA form, the CDR3 reads TGTGCCAGCAGCCAAGTCGTCGGGAACAGGGTATATGGCTACACCTTC.

This clonotype was counted ten times or more. The J gene is TRBJ2-7, the V gene TRBV11-2, with 11 nucleotides matching TRBD2. The CDR3 covers 17 residues. CDR1 is SGHAT, CDR2 FQNNGV, per germline. The J segment lost 2 bases and the V segment lost 2 bases, leaving 8 bases of the junction unmatched. The CDR3 DNA follows: TGTGCCAGCAGCTTACGACTAGCGGGGTACTTTACCTACGAGCAGTACTTC. It codes for CASSLRLAGYFTYEQYF.

Ten or more counts support this clonotype. This chain links TRBV5-4 with TRBJ2-4, with TRBD2 as a possible D gene (6 bases). This CDR3 is 16 amino acids long. The ends were cut back, 0 bases at V and 0 bases at J, with 10 bases in the middle. Germline lookup yields CDR1 SGHNT and CDR2 YYREEE (reference sequence). As DNA, the CDR3 is TGTGCCAGCAGCTTGGATCAAGCGGGAGCCAAAAACATTCAGTACTTC. Translated: CASSLDQAGAKNIQYF. The entire variable domain, with the rest obtained from reference TRBV5-4 and TRBJ2-4, is as follows: ETGVTQSPTHLIKTRGQQVTLRCSSQSGHNTVSWYQQALGQGPQFIFQYYREEENGRGNFPPRFSGLQFPNYSSELNVNALELDDSALYLCASSLDQAGAKNIQYFGAGTRLSVL.

This clonotype was recorded at least ten times. The chain uses TRBV7-9 and TRBJ2-5, with D possibly matching TRBD1 (5 bases). The germline V gene encodes CDR1 SEHNR and CDR2 FQNEAQ (reference sequence). V lost 1 base and J 3 bases, leaving 6 bases between the germline ends. The CDR3 loop spans 13 amino acids. The CDR3 is CASSLVREETQYF. The CDR3 DNA sequence: TGTGCCAGCAGCTTAGTCAGGGAAGAGACCCAGTACTTC.

This clonotype was counted many times. In nucleotides, the CDR3 is TGTGCCACCAGCAGAGCCGGCGGAAATCAGCCCCAGCATTTT. Its translation is CATSRAGGNQPQHF. The chain has TRBV15 and TRBJ1-5, with D unresolved. CDR1 is LNHNV and CDR2 is YYDKDF in the germline V gene (reference sequence). Deletions cut 1 base from V and 4 bases from J, with 8 bases between. The CDR3 has 14 residues.

This clonotype was recorded many times. V usage is TRBV2 and J usage is TRBJ1-2; D remains ambiguous. This CDR3 contains 14 residues. CDR1 is SNHLY, CDR2 FYNNEI, per germline. V was pared by 4 bases and J by 0 bases, with 9 bases between. The CDR3 loop reads CASSASRSNYGYTF. The CDR3 coding sequence is TGTGCCAGCAGTGCTTCCAGGTCTAACTATGGCTACACCTTC.

In the case of this clonotype: A much larger clone differs by one base, so this may be a read error. The chain uses TRBV7-2 and TRBJ1-2, with a possible D match to TRBD1 (6 bases). Germline V gives CDR1 SGHTA, CDR2 FQGNSA. CDR3 length: 14 residues. The germline V and J ends were trimmed by 1 base and 4 bases, with 10 bases remaining between them. CDR3 loop: CASSLDDRSYGYTF. The CDR3 DNA sequence: TGTGCCAGCAGCTTAGACGACAGGTCCTATGGCTACACCTTC.

This clonotype was recorded at least ten times. This rearrangement joins TRBV18 to TRBJ2-7, with TRBD1 identical over 7 bases. CDR3 length equals 12 residues. Trimming took 3 bases from V and 12 from J; bases not matched to a gene: 8. Per germline, CDR1 KGHSH and CDR2 LQKENI. CDR3 nucleotides: TGTGCCAGCTCACCGCTCATGGGACAGACGTACTTC. This gives the protein CASSPLMGQTYF.

In this sample, this clonotype turned up many times. The chain has TRBV6-1 and TRBJ2-2; 14 positions agree with TRBD2. The length of the CDR3 is 16 residues. Germline trimming cut 5 bases from V and 6 bases from J; bases unmatched to any gene: 5. The V gene's germline CDR1 is MNHNS and CDR2 SASEGT. This CDR3 is CASSKTSGRAPGELFF. The CDR3 DNA follows: TGTGCCAGCAGTAAGACTAGCGGGAGGGCCCCCGGGGAGCTGTTTTTT.

This clonotype was recorded a few times. Here the CDR3 reads CASSLGLAFSYEQYF. DNA of the CDR3: TGTGCCAGCAGCTTAGGACTAGCGTTCTCCTACGAGCAGTACTTC. The V call is TRBV7-2, the J call TRBJ2-7; the match to TRBD2 covers 8 bases. Germline CDR1 reads SGHTA; CDR2 reads FQGNSA. CDR3 length: 15 amino acids. V was clipped by 1 base and J by 0 bases; unmatched bases: 2. Combining the CDR3 with reference TRBV7-2 and TRBJ2-7 gives the whole variable domain GAGVSQSPSNKVTEKGKDVELRCDPISGHTALYWYRQSLGQGLEFLIYFQGNSAPDKSGLPSDRFSAERTGGSVSTLTIQRTQQEDSAVYLCASSLGLAFSYEQYFGPGTRLTVT.